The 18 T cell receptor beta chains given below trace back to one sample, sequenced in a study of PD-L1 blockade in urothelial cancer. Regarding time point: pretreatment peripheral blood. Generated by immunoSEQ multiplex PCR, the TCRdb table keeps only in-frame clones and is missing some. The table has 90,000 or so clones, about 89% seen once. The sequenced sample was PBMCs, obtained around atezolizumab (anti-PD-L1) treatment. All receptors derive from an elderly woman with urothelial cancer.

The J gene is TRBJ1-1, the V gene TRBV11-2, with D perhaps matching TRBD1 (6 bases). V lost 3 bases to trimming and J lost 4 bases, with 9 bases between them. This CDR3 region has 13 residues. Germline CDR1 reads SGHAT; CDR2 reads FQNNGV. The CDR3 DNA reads TGTGCCAGCAGCTTGGGGGGGCTCACTGAAGCTTTCTTT. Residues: CASSLGGLTEAFF.

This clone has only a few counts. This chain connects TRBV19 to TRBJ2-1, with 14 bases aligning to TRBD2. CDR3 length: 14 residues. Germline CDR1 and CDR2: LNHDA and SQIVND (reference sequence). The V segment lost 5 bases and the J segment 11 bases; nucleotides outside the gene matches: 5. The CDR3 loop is CASSPGLAGGQQFF. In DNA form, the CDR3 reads TGTGCCAGTAGTCCCGGACTAGCGGGAGGTCAGCAGTTCTTC.

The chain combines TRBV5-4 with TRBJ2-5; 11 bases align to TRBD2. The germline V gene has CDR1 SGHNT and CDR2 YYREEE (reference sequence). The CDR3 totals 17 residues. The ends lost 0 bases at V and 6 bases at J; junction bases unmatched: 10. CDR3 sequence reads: CASSLGLLAGEGKTQYF. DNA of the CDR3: TGTGCCAGCAGCTTGGGACTACTAGCGGGAGAAGGGAAGACCCAGTACTTC.

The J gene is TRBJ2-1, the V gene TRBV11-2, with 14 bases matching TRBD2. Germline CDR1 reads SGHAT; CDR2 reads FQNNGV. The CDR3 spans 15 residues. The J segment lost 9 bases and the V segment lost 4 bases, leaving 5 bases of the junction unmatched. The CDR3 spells CASSSSGLAGAEQFF. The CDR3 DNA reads TGTGCCAGCAGCTCTTCGGGACTAGCGGGAGCTGAGCAGTTCTTC.

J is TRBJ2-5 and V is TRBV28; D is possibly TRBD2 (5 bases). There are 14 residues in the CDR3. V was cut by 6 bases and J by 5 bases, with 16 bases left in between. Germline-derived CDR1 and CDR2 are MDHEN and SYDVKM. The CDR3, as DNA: TGTGCCAGCAGCAATACCGGGGTTGCGGAGACCCAGTACTTC. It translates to CASSNTGVAETQYF. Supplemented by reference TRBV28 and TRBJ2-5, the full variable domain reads DVKVTQSSRYLVKRTGEKVFLECVQDMDHENMFWYRQDPGLGLRLIYFSYDVKMKEKGDIPEGYSVSREKKERFSLILESASTNQTSMYLCASSNTGVAETQYFGPGTRLLVL.

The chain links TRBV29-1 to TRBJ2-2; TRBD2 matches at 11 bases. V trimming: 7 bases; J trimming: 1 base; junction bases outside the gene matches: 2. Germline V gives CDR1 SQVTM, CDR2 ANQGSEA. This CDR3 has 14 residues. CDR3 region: CSAGTSGNTGELFF. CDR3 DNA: TGCAGCGCCGGGACTAGCGGGAACACCGGGGAGCTGTTTTTT.

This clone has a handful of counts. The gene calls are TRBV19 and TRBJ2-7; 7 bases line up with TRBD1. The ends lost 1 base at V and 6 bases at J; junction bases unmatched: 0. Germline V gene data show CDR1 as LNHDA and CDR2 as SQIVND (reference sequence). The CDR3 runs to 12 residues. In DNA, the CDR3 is TGTGCCAGTAGTATAGGGACAGGCGAGCAGTACTTC. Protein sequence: CASSIGTGEQYF.

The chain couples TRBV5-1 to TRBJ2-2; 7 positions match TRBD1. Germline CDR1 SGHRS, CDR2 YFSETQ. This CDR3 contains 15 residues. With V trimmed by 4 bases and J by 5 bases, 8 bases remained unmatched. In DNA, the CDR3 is TGCGCCAGCAGCCCACGACAGGGACAAACCGGGGAGCTGTTTTTT. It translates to CASSPRQGQTGELFF.

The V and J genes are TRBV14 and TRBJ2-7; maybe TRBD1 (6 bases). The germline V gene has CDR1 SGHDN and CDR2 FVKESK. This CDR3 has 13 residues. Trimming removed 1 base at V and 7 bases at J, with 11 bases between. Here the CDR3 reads CASSQVRGGEQYF. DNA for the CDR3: TGTGCCAGCAGCCAAGTCAGGGGTGGGGAGCAGTACTTC.

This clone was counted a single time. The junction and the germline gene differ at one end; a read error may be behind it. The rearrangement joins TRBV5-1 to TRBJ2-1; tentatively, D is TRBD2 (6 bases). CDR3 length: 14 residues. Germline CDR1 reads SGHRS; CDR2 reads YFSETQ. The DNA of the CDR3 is TGCGCCAGCAGCTTGGGTACTAGCTACGATGAGCAGTTCTTC. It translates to CASSLGTSYDEQFF.

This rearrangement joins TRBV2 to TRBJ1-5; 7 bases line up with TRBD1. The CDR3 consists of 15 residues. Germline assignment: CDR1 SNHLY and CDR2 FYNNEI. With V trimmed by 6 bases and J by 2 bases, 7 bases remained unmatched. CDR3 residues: CASRPDRVRNQPQHF. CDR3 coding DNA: TGTGCCAGCAGACCAGACAGGGTTCGCAATCAGCCCCAGCATTTT.

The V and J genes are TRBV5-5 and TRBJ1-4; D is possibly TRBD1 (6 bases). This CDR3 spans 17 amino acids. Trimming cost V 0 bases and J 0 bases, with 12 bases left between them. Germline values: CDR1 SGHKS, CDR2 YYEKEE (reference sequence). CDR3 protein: CASSLAQGRATNEKLFF. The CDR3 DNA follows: TGTGCCAGCAGCTTGGCCCAGGGGCGCGCAACTAATGAAAAACTGTTTTTT.

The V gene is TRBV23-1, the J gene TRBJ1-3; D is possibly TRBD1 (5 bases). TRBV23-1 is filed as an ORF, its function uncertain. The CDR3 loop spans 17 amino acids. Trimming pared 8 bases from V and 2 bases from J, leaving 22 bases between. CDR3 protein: CASLNGGPVMAGNTIYF. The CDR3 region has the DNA TGCGCCAGCTTGAACGGGGGTCCCGTAATGGCTGGAAACACCATATATTTT.

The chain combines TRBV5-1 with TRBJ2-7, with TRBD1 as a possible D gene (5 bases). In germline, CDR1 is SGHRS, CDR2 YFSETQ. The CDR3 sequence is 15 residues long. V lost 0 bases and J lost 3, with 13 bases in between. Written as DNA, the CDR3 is TGCGCCAGCAGCTTGGCAGTAGGGGAAATCTACGAGCAGTACTTC. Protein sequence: CASSLAVGEIYEQYF.

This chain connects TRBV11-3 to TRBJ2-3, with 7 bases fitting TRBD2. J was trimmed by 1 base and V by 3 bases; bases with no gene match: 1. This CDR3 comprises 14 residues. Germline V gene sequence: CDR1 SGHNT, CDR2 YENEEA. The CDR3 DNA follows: TGTGCCAGCAGCTTGAGCGGGGGCACAGATACGCAGTATTTT. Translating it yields CASSLSGGTDTQYF.

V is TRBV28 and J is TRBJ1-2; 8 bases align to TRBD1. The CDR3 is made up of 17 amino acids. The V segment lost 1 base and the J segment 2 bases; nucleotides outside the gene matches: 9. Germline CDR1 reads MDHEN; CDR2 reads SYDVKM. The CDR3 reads CASSLSTGAGANYGYTF. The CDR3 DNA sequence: TGTGCCAGCAGTTTATCGACAGGGGCTGGAGCGAACTATGGCTACACCTTC.

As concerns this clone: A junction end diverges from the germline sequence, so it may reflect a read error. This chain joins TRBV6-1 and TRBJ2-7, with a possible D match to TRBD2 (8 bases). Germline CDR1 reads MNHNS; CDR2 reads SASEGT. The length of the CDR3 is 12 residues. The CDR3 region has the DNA TGTGCCACTACTAGCGGAGGGGGCCGTAGGGTCTTC. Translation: CATTSGGGRRVF.

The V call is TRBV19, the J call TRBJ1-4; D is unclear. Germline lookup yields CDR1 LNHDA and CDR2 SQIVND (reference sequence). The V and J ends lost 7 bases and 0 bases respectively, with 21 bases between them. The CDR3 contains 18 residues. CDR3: CASTTPPGGHATNEKLFF. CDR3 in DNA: TGTGCCAGTACCACACCGCCAGGCGGGCATGCAACTAATGAAAAACTGTTTTTT.